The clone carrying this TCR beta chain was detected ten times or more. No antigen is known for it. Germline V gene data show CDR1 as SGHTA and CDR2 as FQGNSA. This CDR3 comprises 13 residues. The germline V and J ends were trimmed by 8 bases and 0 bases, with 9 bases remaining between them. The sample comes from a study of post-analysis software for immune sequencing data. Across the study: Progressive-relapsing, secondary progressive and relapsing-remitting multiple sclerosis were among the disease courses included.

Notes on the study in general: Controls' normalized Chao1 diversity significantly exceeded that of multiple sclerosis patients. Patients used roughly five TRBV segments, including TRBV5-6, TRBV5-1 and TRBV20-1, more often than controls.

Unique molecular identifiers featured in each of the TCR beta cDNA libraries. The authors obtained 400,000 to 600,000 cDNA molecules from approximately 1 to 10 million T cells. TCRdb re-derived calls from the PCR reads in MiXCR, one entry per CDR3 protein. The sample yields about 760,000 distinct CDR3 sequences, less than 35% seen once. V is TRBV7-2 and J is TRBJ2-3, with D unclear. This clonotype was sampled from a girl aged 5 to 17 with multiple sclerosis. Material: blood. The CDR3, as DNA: TGTGCCAGCCGGATAGACAGCACAGATACGCAGTATTTT. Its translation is CASRIDSTDTQYF. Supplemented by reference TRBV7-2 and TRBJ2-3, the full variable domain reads GAGVSQSPSNKVTEKGKDVELRCDPISGHTALYWYRQSLGQGLEFLIYFQGNSAPDKSGLPSDRFSAERTGGSVSTLTIQRTQQEDSAVYLCASRIDSTDTQYFGPGTRLTVL.